This T cell receptor beta chain was identified during a study of CD8+CD57+ T cells in acquired aplastic anemia. Study-wide context: Sorted CD4+ and CD8+ cells yielded 3 to 3.5 ug of DNA on average. Read counts for CD4+ cells (from healthy donors) averaged about 10.8 million. Points from the study as a whole: Patients and controls turned out to have 25 to 35 CD8+ CDR3 sequences in common.

Germline CDR1 is DFQATT and CDR2 is SNEGSKA (reference sequence). CDR3 length equals 11 residues. V dropped 4 bases and J dropped 4 bases, with 7 bases sitting between them. Genomic DNA constituted the template upon which TCR beta VDJ and CDR3 profiling was performed. TCRdb passed the reads through MiXCR, listing each CDR3 protein once. This table has more than 100,000 distinct CDR3 sequences, roughly two fifths appearing once. In this sample, this clonotype turned up many times. The antigen remains unidentified. The chain links TRBV20-1 to TRBJ1-1; D is undetermined. The sample taken for sequencing was sorted CD4+, CD8+, or CD8+CD57+ T cells (not recorded which) from PBMCs. This sequence was found in a human donor in good health, serving as a control. This CDR3 reads CSAKGITEAFF. The CDR3 DNA reads as TGCAGTGCTAAAGGAATCACTGAAGCTTTCTTT.